This TCR beta chain comes out of a study of blood T cell repertoires in COVID-19. Looking at the study overall: COVID-19 samples, acute and convalescent, were from the United States, Italy and Spain.

Original data processing: Researchers report that nucleated cell counts were estimated from reference gene primer amplification. Clones were read by immunoSEQ multiplex PCR, and TCRdb kept only the in-frame ones, dropping some. V and J calls and clone size are given by that table; D and trimming were obtained from the DNA. The sample contains fewer than 200,000 clones, more than 70% of which appear only once. Germline loops: CDR1 SGHTS, CDR2 YDEGEE. V shed 5 bases, J shed 2 bases, and the junction held 5 bases outside the gene matches. The CDR3 loop spans 14 amino acids. This chain connects TRBV5-8 to TRBJ2-3, with 7 bases lining up with TRBD2. What was sequenced was peripheral blood. The source of this sequence is a man in his forties or fifties who had recovered from COVID-19. In nucleotides, the CDR3 is TGTGCCAGCAGTTCGGAGCGGGACACAGATACGCAGTATTTT. Protein product: CASSSERDTDTQYF.